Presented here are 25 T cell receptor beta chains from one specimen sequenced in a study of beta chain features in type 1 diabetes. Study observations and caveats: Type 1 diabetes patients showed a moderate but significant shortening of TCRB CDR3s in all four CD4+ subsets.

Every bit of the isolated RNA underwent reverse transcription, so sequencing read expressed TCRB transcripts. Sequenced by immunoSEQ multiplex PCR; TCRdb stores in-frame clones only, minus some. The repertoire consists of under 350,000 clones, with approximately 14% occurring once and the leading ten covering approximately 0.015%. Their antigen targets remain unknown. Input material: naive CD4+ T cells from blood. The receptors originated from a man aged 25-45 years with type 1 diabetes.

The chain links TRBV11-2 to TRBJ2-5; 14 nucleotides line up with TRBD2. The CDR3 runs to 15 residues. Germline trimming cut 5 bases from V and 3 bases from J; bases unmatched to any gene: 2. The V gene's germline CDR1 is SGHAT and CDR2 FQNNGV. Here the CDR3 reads CASSMGLAGEETQYF. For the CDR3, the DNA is TGTGCCAGCAGCATGGGACTAGCGGGAGAAGAGACCCAGTACTTC.

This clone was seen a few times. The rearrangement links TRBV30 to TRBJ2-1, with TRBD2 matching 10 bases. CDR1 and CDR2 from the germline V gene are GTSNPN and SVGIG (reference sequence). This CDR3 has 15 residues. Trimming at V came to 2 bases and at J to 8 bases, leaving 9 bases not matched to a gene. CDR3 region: CAWSFPSGGSYEQFF. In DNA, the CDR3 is TGTGCCTGGAGTTTCCCTAGCGGGGGTTCCTATGAGCAGTTCTTC.

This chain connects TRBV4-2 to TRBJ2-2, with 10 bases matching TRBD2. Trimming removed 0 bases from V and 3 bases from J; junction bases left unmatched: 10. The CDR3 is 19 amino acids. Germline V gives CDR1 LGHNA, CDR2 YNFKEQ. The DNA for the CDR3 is TGTGCCAGCAGCCAAGATCTGCCTAGCGGGAGCGCTGACACCGGGGAGCTGTTTTTT. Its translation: CASSQDLPSGSADTGELFF.

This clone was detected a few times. CDR3 sequence: CASSEGANTEAFF. CDR3 in DNA: TGTGCCAGTAGTGAAGGGGCTAACACTGAAGCTTTCTTT. This chain links TRBV18 with TRBJ1-1; maybe TRBD1 (5 bases). CDR1 is KGHSH, CDR2 LQKENI, per germline. The V end was cut by 9 bases, the J end by 2 bases, with 13 bases between. The CDR3 is 13 amino acids.

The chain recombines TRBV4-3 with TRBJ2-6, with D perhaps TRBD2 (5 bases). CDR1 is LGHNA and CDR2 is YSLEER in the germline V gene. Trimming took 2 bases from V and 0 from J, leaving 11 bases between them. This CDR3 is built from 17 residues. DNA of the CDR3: TGCGCCAGCAGCCAATTGGTCGGGGACTCTGGGGCCAACGTCCTGACTTTC. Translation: CASSQLVGDSGANVLTF.

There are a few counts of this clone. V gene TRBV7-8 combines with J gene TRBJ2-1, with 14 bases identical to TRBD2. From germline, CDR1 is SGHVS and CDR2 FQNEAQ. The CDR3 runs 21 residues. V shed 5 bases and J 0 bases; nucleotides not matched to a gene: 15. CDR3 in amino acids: CASSGPWGLAGVRNSYNEQFF. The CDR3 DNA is TGTGCCAGCAGCGGGCCCTGGGGACTAGCGGGAGTAAGGAACTCCTACAATGAGCAGTTCTTC. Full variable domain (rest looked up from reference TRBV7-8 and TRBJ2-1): GAGVSQSPRYKVAKRGQDVALRCDPISGHVSLFWYQQALGQGPEFLTYFQNEAQLDKSGLPSDRFFAERPEGSVSTLKIQRTQQEDSAVYLCASSGPWGLAGVRNSYNEQFFGPGTRLTVL.

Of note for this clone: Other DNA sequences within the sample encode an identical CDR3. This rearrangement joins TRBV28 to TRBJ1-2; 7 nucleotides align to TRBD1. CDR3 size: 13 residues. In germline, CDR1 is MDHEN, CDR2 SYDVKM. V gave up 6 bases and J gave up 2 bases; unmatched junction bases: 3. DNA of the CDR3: TGTGCCAGCAGCCGGACAGGCAACTATGGCTACACCTTC. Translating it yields CASSRTGNYGYTF.

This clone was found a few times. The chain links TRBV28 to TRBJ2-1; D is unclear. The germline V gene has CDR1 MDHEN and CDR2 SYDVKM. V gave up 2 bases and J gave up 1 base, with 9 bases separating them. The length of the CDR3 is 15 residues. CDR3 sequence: CASSLGQASYNEQFF. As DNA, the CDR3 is TGTGCCAGCAGTTTAGGGCAGGCATCCTACAATGAGCAGTTCTTC.

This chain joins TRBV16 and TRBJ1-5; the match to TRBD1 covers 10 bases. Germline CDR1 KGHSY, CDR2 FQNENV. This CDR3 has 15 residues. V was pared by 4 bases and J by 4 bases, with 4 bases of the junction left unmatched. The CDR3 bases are TGTGCCAGCAGCCGACCGGGACAGGGGAATCAGCCCCAGCATTTT. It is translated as CASSRPGQGNQPQHF. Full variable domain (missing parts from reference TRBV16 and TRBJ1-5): GEEVAQTPKHLVRGEGQKAKLYCAPIKGHSYVFWYQQVLKNEFKFLISFQNENVFDETGMPKERFSAKCLPNSPCSLEIQATKLEDSAVYFCASSRPGQGNQPQHFGDGTRLSIL.

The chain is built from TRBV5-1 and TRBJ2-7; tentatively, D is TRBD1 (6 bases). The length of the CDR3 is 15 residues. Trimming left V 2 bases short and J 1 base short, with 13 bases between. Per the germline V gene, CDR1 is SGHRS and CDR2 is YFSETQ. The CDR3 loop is CASSLQQGWSYEQYF. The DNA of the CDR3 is TGCGCCAGCAGCTTACAACAGGGTTGGTCCTACGAGCAGTACTTC.

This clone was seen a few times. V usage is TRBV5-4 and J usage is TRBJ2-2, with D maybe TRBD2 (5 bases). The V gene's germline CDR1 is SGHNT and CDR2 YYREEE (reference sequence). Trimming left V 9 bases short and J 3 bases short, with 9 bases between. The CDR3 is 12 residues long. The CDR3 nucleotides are TGTGCCACTACGCGGGACACCGGGGAGCTGTTTTTT. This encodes CATTRDTGELFF.

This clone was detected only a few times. The CDR3 loop is CASSLGTTTDTQYF. CDR3 nucleotide sequence: TGTGCCAGCAGCTTGGGGACTACCACAGATACGCAGTATTTT. This rearrangement joins TRBV7-9 to TRBJ2-3; 7 bases are shared with TRBD2. This CDR3 has 14 amino acids. Germline-derived CDR1 and CDR2 are SEHNR and FQNEAQ (reference sequence). J lost 2 bases, V lost 3 bases, and 2 bases had no gene match. The full variable domain, in which reference TRBV7-9 and TRBJ2-3 provide the parts outside the CDR3, is DTGVSQNPRHKITKRGQNVTFRCDPISEHNRLYWYRQTLGQGPEFLTYFQNEAQLEKSRLLSDRFSAERPKGSFSTLEIQRTEQGDSAMYLCASSLGTTTDTQYFGPGTRLTVL.

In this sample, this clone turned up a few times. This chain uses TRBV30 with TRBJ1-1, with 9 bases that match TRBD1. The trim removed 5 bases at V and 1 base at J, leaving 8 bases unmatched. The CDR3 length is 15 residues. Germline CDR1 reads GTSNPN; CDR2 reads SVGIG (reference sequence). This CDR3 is CAWAYRGRGNTEAFF. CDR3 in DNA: TGTGCCTGGGCTTACAGGGGGCGCGGGAACACTGAAGCTTTCTTT.

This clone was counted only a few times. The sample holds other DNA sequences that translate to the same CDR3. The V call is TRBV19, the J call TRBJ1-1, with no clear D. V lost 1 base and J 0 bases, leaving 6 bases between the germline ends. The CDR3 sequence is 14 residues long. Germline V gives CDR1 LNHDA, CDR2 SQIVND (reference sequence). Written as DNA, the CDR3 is TGTGCCAGTAGTATAGGGGGAGTGAACACTGAAGCTTTCTTT. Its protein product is CASSIGGVNTEAFF.

CDR3 sequence reads: CASSLGGSNTGELFF. The CDR3 DNA sequence: TGCGCCAGCTCCCTAGGGGGCTCAAACACCGGGGAGCTGTTTTTT. This chain uses TRBV5-1 with TRBJ2-2, with 7 bases identical to TRBD1. CDR3 size: 15 residues. CDR1 is SGHRS, CDR2 YFSETQ, per germline. The V and J ends lost 7 bases and 2 bases, in that order; junction bases with no gene match: 8.

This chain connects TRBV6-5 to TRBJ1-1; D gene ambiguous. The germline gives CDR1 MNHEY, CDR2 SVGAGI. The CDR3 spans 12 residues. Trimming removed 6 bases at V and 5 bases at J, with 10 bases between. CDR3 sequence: CASRRELTEAFF. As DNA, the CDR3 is TGTGCCAGCAGACGCGAACTAACTGAAGCTTTCTTT.

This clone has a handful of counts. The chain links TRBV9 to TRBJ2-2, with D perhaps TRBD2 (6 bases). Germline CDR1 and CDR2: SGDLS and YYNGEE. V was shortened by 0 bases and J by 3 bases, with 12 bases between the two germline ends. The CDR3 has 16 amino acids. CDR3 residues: CASSVGLARHTGELFF. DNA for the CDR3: TGTGCCAGCAGCGTAGGGCTAGCGCGACACACCGGGGAGCTGTTTTTT.

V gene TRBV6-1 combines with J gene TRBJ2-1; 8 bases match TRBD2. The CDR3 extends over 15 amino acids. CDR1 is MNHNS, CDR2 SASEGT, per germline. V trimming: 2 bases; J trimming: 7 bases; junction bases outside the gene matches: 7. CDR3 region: CASSESAGGSNEQFF. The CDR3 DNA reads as TGTGCCAGCAGTGAATCGGCGGGAGGCTCGAATGAGCAGTTCTTC.

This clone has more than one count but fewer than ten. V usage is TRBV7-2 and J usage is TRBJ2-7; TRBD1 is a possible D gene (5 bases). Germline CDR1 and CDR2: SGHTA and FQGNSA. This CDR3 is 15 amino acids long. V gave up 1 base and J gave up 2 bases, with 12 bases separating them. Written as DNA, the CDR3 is TGTGCCAGCAGCTTAGTGGCAGGGCCGACCTACGAGCAGTACTTC. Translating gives CASSLVAGPTYEQYF.

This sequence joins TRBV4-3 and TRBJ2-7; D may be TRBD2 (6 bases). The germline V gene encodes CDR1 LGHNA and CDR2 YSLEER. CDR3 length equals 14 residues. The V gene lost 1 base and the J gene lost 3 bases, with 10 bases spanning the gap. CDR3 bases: TGCGCCAGCAGCCAAGTGGCGGGGTTCTACGAGCAGTACTTC. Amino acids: CASSQVAGFYEQYF.

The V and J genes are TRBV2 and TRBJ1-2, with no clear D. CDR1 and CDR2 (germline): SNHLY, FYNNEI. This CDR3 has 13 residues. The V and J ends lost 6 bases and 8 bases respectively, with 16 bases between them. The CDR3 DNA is TGTGCCAGCAGCCTCGGGTCAGTGAGCGGCTACACCTTC. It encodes CASSLGSVSGYTF. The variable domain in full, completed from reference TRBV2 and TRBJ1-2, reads EPEVTQTPSHQVTQMGQEVILRCVPISNHLYFYWYRQILGQKVEFLVSFYNNEISEKSEIFDDQFSVERPDGSNFTLKIRSTKLEDSAMYFCASSLGSVSGYTFGSGTRLTVV.

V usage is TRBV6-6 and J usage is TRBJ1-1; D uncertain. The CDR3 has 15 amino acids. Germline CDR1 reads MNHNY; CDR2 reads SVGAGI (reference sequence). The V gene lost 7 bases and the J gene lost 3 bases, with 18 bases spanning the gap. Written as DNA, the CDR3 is TGTGCCAGCACCTACGGGCGCGGGGTATACACTGAAGCTTTCTTT. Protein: CASTYGRGVYTEAFF.

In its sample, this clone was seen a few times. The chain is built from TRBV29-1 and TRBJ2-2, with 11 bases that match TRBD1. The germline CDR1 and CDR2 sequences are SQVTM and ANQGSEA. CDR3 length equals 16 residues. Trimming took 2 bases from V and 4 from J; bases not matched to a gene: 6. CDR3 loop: CSVEIGTGGSTGELFF. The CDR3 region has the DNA TGCAGCGTTGAAATCGGGACAGGGGGGAGCACCGGGGAGCTGTTTTTT.

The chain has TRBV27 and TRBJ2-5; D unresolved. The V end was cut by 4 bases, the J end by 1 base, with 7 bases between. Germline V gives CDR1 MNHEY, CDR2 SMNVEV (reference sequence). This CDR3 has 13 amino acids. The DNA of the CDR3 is TGTGCCAGCAGTTCACGAGTCCAAGAGACCCAGTACTTC. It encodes CASSSRVQETQYF.

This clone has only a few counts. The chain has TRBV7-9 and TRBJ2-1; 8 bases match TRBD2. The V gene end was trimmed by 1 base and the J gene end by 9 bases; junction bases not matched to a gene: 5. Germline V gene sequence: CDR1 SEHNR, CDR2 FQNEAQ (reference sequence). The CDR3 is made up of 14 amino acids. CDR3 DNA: TGTGCCAGCAGCTTAGACGGGAGGGCTGGTGAGCAGTTCTTC. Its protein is CASSLDGRAGEQFF.